This record looks at one T cell receptor beta chain sequence and its context. The clone's antigen remains unknown. Base quality data are lacking; no much larger clone is found one base away. CDR1 LGHNA and CDR2 YSLEER are derived from the germline V gene. A distance of 9 bases separates the germline ends of V and J, which lose 1 base and 1 base respectively. Taken from cysteine to phenylalanine, the CDR3 has 15 residues. Kept here is only the CDR3 DNA, which spans 45 bases and is read in frame from base 1. The data originate from a study of blood T cells in healthy people across ages (dated by TCRdb to between 2014 and 2017). For the study in its entirety: In model experiments, roughly one uniquely barcoded TCR beta cDNA molecule per two T cells was captured by template switching. Using deep sequencing normalized with unique cDNA molecular identifiers, the study measured how TCR beta repertoire diversity changes with age. To avoid experimental bias, donors of different ages were spread randomly across the sequencing lanes. For two donors (one aged 18 to 29 and one aged 80 or older), the study analyzed two additional independent replicas of 1 million unique cDNA reads from the same blood draw. The donors were split into four age groups: young (average around 16 years), middle-aged (around 37), aged (approximately 59) and long-lived (approximately 80).

The donors were roughly 40 Caucasian individuals from Russia, aged roughly 6 to 90 years, who were systemically healthy. Approximately 9.3 milliliters of peripheral blood were collected from each donor into EDTA-treated Vacutainer tubes. Ficoll-Paque density-gradient centrifugation was used to isolate PBMCs, with at least 6 million per sample. Total RNA was extracted from PBMCs with Trizol reagent, with at least 5.5 micrograms obtained per sample. For every donor, an aliquot of PBMCs went through flow cytometry to measure the percentages of naive CD45RAhigh/CD27high T cells. The full study reports these points: As age increased, observed TCR beta diversity per million T cells dropped in a roughly linear way, and a significant reduction was already evident by age 40. Because donor CMV infection status was unknown, age-related changes in expanded clonotypes were potentially confounded. Estimates of total diversity based on one million sequenced T cells were considered lower bounds and underestimates. Observed TCR beta diversity correlated strongly with the percentage of naive T cells measured by flow cytometry. Since profiling was done on bulk unsorted PBMCs, naive and antigen-experienced compartments could not be conclusively compared. Compared with the aged group, more naive CD4+ T cells, fewer expanded clones and increased TCR diversity were shown by the long-lived group, suggesting age selection.

The receptor library was made with 5' RACE. Sequencer: Illumina HiSeq 2500. A second PCR of about 6 to 11 cycles was performed with a sample-barcoded 5' primer and a J-beta primer mix. Each TCR beta cDNA molecule received a unique molecular identifier from a template-switch 5' adaptor carrying 12 random nucleotides. Each sample yielded at least 3 million CDR3-containing paired-end reads. First-strand cDNA was synthesized from all RNA with the Mint cDNA synthesis kit, primed by a TRBC-specific oligonucleotide. Following uracil-DNA glycosylase treatment, all cDNA underwent a first 18-cycle PCR with the universal primers M1SS and BC2_uni_R. Per the source publication's procedure: For normalization, 1 million high-quality reads were randomly selected from each sample, with every read carrying a distinct molecular identifier. Instead of being binned into consensus sequences, reads with shared molecular identifiers were discarded. CDR3 identification, clonotype clustering and error correction used MiTCR with a Q25 quality threshold and the strictest error-elimination algorithm. A nonparametric unseen species model using Euler transformation provided a lower-bound estimate of total TCR beta diversity. The public reads were reanalyzed by TCRdb: fastp trimming at Q25, MiXCR alignment, in-frame beta chains only. Rows matching on CDR3 protein sequence are summarized as one entry with the most common DNA and genes. The V and J calls shown here were made by TCRdb, not taken from the authors' results. This sample comprises 1.5 million to 2 million distinct CDR3 sequences, 49% of them detected only once. The top ten clonotypes cover approximately 2.1% of the sample.

The sequence derives from a woman aged 40 to 50 in good health. Recombination joined TRBV4-3 with TRBJ2-3; the D gene assignment is ambiguous. Sequenced sample: blood. The nucleotide sequence reads as follows: TGCGCCAGCAGCCAAGGACTCCAACGCACAGATACGCAGTATTTT. It is translated as CASSQGLQRTDTQYF.